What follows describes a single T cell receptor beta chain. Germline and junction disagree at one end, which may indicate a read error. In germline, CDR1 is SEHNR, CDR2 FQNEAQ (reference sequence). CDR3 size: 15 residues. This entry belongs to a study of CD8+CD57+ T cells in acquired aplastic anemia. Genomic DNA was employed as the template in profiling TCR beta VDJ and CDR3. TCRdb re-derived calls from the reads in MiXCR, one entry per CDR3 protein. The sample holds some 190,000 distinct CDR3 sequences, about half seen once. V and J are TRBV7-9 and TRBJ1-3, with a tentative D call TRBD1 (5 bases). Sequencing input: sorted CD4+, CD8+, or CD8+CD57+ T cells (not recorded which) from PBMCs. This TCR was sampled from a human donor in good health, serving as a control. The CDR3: CASSYTGPPGNTIHF. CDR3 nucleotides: TGTGCCAGCAGCTATACAGGACCTCCTGGAAACACCATACATTTT.